The sequence of this T cell receptor (beta chain) was determined in a study of beta chain features in type 1 diabetes. Whole-study context: Cell yields, age and gender were similar between patients and healthy donors. Findings of the study overall: Whether HLA type affects TCRB rearrangement stayed undetermined in the present work.

CD45RO/CCR7/CD25/CD127/CD95/CD27 sorting isolated CD4+ naive, central memory, regulatory and stem cell-like memory cells. The study reverse transcribed the entire isolated RNA, so it sequenced expressed TCRB transcripts. Some clones are missing from TCRdb's copy, which holds only in-frame ones; the method was immunoSEQ multiplex PCR. The data contain 160,000 or so clones, roughly 11% of them singletons. A few counts support this clone. Its target is unknown. Germline values: CDR1 SGHRS, CDR2 YFSETQ. The CDR3 spans 14 residues. V dropped 4 bases and J dropped 4; count of bases not matched to a gene: 4. The specimen sequenced was central memory CD4+ T cells from blood. The gene calls are TRBV5-1 and TRBJ1-5; 8 nucleotides agree with TRBD1. The receptor comes from a man between 18 and 35 years old in good health. For the CDR3, the DNA is TGCGCCAGCAGCCCTGGGGACAGGAATCAGCCCCAGCATTTT. This gives the protein CASSPGDRNQPQHF. The whole variable domain, filled in from reference TRBV5-1 and TRBJ1-5, reads KAGVTQTPRYLIKTRGQQVTLSCSPISGHRSVSWYQQTPGQGLQFLFEYFSETQRNKGNFPGRFSGRQFSNSRSEMNVSTLELGDSALYLCASSPGDRNQPQHFGDGTRLSIL.